This paragraph covers one TCR beta chain sequence. The data were obtained in a study of T cell changes during pregnancy in multiple sclerosis. Deletions cut 3 bases from V and 4 bases from J, with 10 bases between. The CDR3 consists of 14 residues. Germline CDR1 MDHEN, CDR2 SYDVKM. Sequencing was performed with immunoSEQ multiplex PCR; in TCRdb, only in-frame clones are kept and a portion is missing. The data contain about 92,000 clones, approximately 92% of them singletons. This chain uses TRBV28 with TRBJ1-5, with no clear D. This clonotype originated in a female donor with multiple sclerosis, enrolled in a pregnancy study. Sequencing used peripheral blood, obtained in the first trimester of pregnancy. CDR3 coding DNA: TGTGCCAGCAGTTTGAATTTGCGAAATCAGCCCCAGCATTTT. This encodes CASSLNLRNQPQHF.